The following is a T cell receptor (beta chain) sequence with its context. The record originates from a study of T cell changes during pregnancy in multiple sclerosis. Sequencing used immunoSEQ multiplex PCR; TCRdb keeps in-frame clones, though not all of them. The sample lists around 36,000 clones, 91% occurring once. V gave up 4 bases and J gave up 6 bases, with 14 bases separating them. The germline CDR1 and CDR2 sequences are SGHNT and YYREEE (reference sequence). The CDR3 spans 13 residues. The origin of this receptor is a female donor with multiple sclerosis, enrolled in a pregnancy study. Material: CD8+ T cells from peripheral blood mononuclear cells, obtained before pregnancy. The chain recombines TRBV5-4 with TRBJ2-7; D is ambiguous. The CDR3 loop reads CASSGTAVSEQYF. DNA for the CDR3: TGTGCCAGCAGCGGAACGGCGGTAAGCGAGCAGTACTTC.